Below, 32 T cell receptor beta chains from the same sample are listed, as sequenced in a study of blood T cell repertoires in COVID-19. The method was immunoSEQ multiplex PCR; TCRdb's version includes in-frame clones alone and lacks a portion of them. In the table there are about 76,000 clones, around 83% of which are singletons. The sequenced sample was peripheral blood. Receptors were obtained from a human donor in a cohort sampled during active COVID-19.

The chain recombines TRBV5-1 with TRBJ1-1; no clear D. Germline V gene sequence: CDR1 SGHRS, CDR2 YFSETQ. V gave up 0 bases and J gave up 1 base, with 13 bases separating them. The CDR3 totals 16 residues. The CDR3 DNA reads as TGCGCCAGCAGCTTGGACATAAGACAAGGGAACACTGAAGCTTTCTTT. Protein: CASSLDIRQGNTEAFF.

The chain joins TRBV4-1 to TRBJ1-2; 9 bases are shared with TRBD1. J was trimmed by 5 bases and V by 4 bases; bases with no gene match: 5. The CDR3 totals 14 residues. Germline values: CDR1 MGHRA, CDR2 YSYEKL. In DNA form, the CDR3 reads TGCGCCAGCAGCCCCGGCGGACAGGGGTATGGCTACACCTTC. It is translated as CASSPGGQGYGYTF.

This chain links TRBV11-3 with TRBJ2-5, with a tentative D call TRBD1 (7 bases). The CDR3 length is 14 residues. V lost 2 bases to trimming and J lost 3 bases, with 10 bases between them. In germline, CDR1 is SGHNT, CDR2 YENEEA. The CDR3 bases are TGTGCCAGCAGCTTACGGGGGACAGAAGAGACCCAGTACTTC. Its protein is CASSLRGTEETQYF.

The gene calls are TRBV6-6 and TRBJ2-6; the D gene is possibly TRBD1 (5 bases). Trimming took 0 bases from V and 0 from J, leaving 6 bases between them. The CDR3 runs 16 residues. CDR1 and CDR2 from the germline V gene are MNHNY and SVGAGI (reference sequence). This CDR3 is CASSYSQGSGANVLTF. Written as DNA, the CDR3 is TGTGCCAGCAGTTACTCCCAGGGCTCTGGGGCCAACGTCCTGACTTTC.

The chain uses TRBV5-1 and TRBJ2-1, with TRBD1 as a possible D gene (5 bases). This CDR3 has 14 residues. From germline, CDR1 is SGHRS and CDR2 YFSETQ. V shed 4 bases and J shed 5 bases, with 13 bases lying between them. CDR3 coding DNA: TGCGCCAGCAGCCGATCGACAGAACACAATGAGCAGTTCTTC. Residues: CASSRSTEHNEQFF. The whole variable domain, remainder taken from reference TRBV5-1 and TRBJ2-1, is KAGVTQTPRYLIKTRGQQVTLSCSPISGHRSVSWYQQTPGQGLQFLFEYFSETQRNKGNFPGRFSGRQFSNSRSEMNVSTLELGDSALYLCASSRSTEHNEQFFGPGTRLTVL.

This chain joins TRBV5-1 and TRBJ2-3; 14 bases align to TRBD2. Germline assignment: CDR1 SGHRS and CDR2 YFSETQ. The ends lost 3 bases at V and 0 bases at J; junction bases unmatched: 3. The CDR3 loop spans 17 amino acids. CDR3 DNA: TGCGCCAGCAGCTCGGGACTAGCGGGGGTTAGCACAGATACGCAGTATTTT. Protein sequence: CASSSGLAGVSTDTQYF.

The chain recombines TRBV9 with TRBJ2-7; D might be TRBD1 (5 bases). This CDR3 is built from 16 residues. CDR1 and CDR2 from the germline V gene are SGDLS and YYNGEE. V lost 0 bases, J lost 4 bases, and 17 bases lay in between. DNA for the CDR3: TGTGCCAGCAGCGTAGAGGGGCAGGGAAGATCGTACGAGCAGTACTTC. It yields the protein CASSVEGQGRSYEQYF.

The chain combines TRBV6-2 or TRBV6-3 with TRBJ1-5; a weak D match, TRBD1 (6 bases). The V gene lost 3 bases and the J gene lost 6 bases, with 9 bases spanning the gap. This CDR3 is 13 amino acids long. Germline lookup yields CDR1 MNHEY and CDR2 SVGEGT. Here the CDR3 reads CASSYGRGQPQHF. Here the CDR3 DNA reads TGTGCCAGCAGTTATGGCAGGGGTCAGCCCCAGCATTTT.

This chain joins TRBV5-4 and TRBJ2-7; D unresolved. Germline CDR1 is SGHNT and CDR2 is YYREEE (reference sequence). V was shortened by 0 bases and J by 5 bases, with 12 bases between the two germline ends. The CDR3 is made up of 14 amino acids. For the CDR3, the DNA is TGTGCCAGCAGCTTGGATCTAGTTACGCACGAGCAGTACTTC. As protein: CASSLDLVTHEQYF.

The table lists this clone with a few counts. The chain employs TRBV30 and TRBJ1-2; D might be TRBD1 (5 bases). The V gene's germline CDR1 is GTSNPN and CDR2 SVGIG (reference sequence). V was pared by 0 bases and J by 4 bases, with 21 bases between. The CDR3 extends over 17 amino acids. Written as DNA, the CDR3 is TGTGCCTGGAGTGTGAGGTGGATCCGGGAGGGGATCTATGGCTACACCTTC. It codes for CAWSVRWIREGIYGYTF.

The genes are TRBV5-4 and TRBJ1-2, with 9 bases aligning to TRBD1. This CDR3 is 15 amino acids long. Losses at the gene ends were 5 bases for V and 7 bases for J; bases not matched to a gene: 12. The germline gives CDR1 SGHNT, CDR2 YYREEE (reference sequence). The CDR3 here is CASSTGGALKGGYTF. CDR3 nucleotides: TGTGCCAGCAGTACAGGGGGCGCTTTAAAAGGTGGCTACACCTTC.

The rearrangement links TRBV7-8 to TRBJ2-2, with D possibly being TRBD1 (6 bases). This CDR3 is 17 amino acids long. V dropped 5 bases and J dropped 0 bases, with 16 bases sitting between them. Germline CDR1 reads SGHVS; CDR2 reads FQNEAQ. CDR3 amino acids: CASSSPLGGANTGELFF. The CDR3 DNA follows: TGTGCCAGCAGCAGCCCCCTAGGGGGTGCGAACACCGGGGAGCTGTTTTTT.

J is TRBJ2-6 and V is TRBV2; D is possibly TRBD2 (5 bases). V was trimmed by 7 bases and J by 3 bases, leaving 16 bases between them. The CDR3 extends over 16 amino acids. Germline V gives CDR1 SNHLY, CDR2 FYNNEI. CDR3 protein: CASNVNDGDGANVLTF. In nucleotides, the CDR3 is TGTGCCAGCAACGTTAATGACGGGGATGGGGCCAACGTCCTGACTTTC.

The rearrangement joins TRBV18 to TRBJ1-2, with D possibly matching TRBD1 (6 bases). CDR3 length: 14 residues. Per the germline V gene, CDR1 is KGHSH and CDR2 is LQKENI. V gave up 5 bases and J gave up 8 bases, with 18 bases separating them. Here the CDR3 DNA reads TGTGCCAGCTCAACAGGGCTGAGGCAGCCGGGCTACACCTTC. Translation: CASSTGLRQPGYTF. Using reference TRBV18 and TRBJ1-2 for the parts outside the CDR3, the full variable domain is NAGVMQNPRHLVRRRGQEARLRCSPMKGHSHVYWYRQLPEEGLKFMVYLQKENIIDESGMPKERFSAEFPKEGPSILRIQQVVRGDSAAYFCASSTGLRQPGYTFGSGTRLTVV.

The genes are TRBV9 and TRBJ2-3, with D unresolved. This CDR3 is 14 amino acids long. Trimming pared 3 bases from V and 5 bases from J, leaving 13 bases between. The germline CDR1 and CDR2 sequences are SGDLS and YYNGEE. CDR3 DNA sequence: TGTGCCAGCAGCGGAAACCTCACTCGAGATACGCAGTATTTT. It encodes CASSGNLTRDTQYF.

This chain links TRBV13 with TRBJ2-5; a possible D gene is TRBD1 (6 bases). Germline CDR1 PRHDT, CDR2 FYEKMQ (reference sequence). V shed 5 bases and J shed 5 bases, with 18 bases lying between them. This CDR3 spans 15 amino acids. CDR3: CASSPGTIGWETQYF. CDR3 nucleotide sequence: TGTGCCAGCAGCCCTGGGACAATTGGATGGGAGACCCAGTACTTC.

V is TRBV12-5 and J is TRBJ2-1, with D tentatively TRBD2 (5 bases). This CDR3 has 15 amino acids. Trimming removed 6 bases at V and 5 bases at J, with 17 bases between. The germline CDR1 and CDR2 sequences are LGHNT and FRNRAP. The CDR3 sequence: CASGSPDYPNNEQFF. CDR3 sequence (DNA): TGTGCTAGTGGCTCCCCCGACTACCCAAACAATGAGCAGTTCTTC.

J is TRBJ1-1 and V is TRBV27; possibly TRBD1 for D (6 bases). CDR3 length: 13 amino acids. CDR1 MNHEY and CDR2 SMNVEV come from the germline V gene (reference sequence). Trimming took 5 bases from V and 6 from J, leaving 13 bases between them. CDR3 sequence: CASSQQGRPEAFF. The CDR3 coding sequence is TGTGCCAGCAGTCAGCAGGGGCGGCCTGAAGCTTTCTTT.

The chain joins TRBV5-8 to TRBJ2-1, with 10 positions matching TRBD2. Losses at the gene ends were 4 bases for V and 7 bases for J; bases not matched to a gene: 8. From germline, CDR1 is SGHTS and CDR2 YDEGEE. The CDR3 has 15 residues. The chain's CDR3 is CASSPGTSVENEQFF. CDR3 sequence (DNA): TGTGCCAGCAGCCCCGGGACTAGCGTTGAAAATGAGCAGTTCTTC.

This chain joins TRBV5-1 and TRBJ2-3; 14 bases align to TRBD2. CDR1 is SGHRS and CDR2 is YFSETQ in the germline V gene. J was trimmed by 0 bases and V by 4 bases; bases with no gene match: 4. The CDR3 extends over 17 amino acids. The CDR3 here is CASSPGTSGRSTDTQYF. The CDR3 region has the DNA TGCGCCAGCAGCCCTGGGACTAGCGGGAGAAGCACAGATACGCAGTATTTT.

The chain couples TRBV7-9 to TRBJ2-7; weak D call: TRBD1 (5 bases). Germline CDR1 is SEHNR and CDR2 is FQNEAQ (reference sequence). V was pared by 5 bases and J by 1 base, with 12 bases between. The CDR3 loop spans 14 amino acids. CDR3: CASSDPDRSYEQYF. DNA for the CDR3: TGTGCCAGCAGCGACCCCGACAGATCCTACGAGCAGTACTTC.

This clone was seen a few times. This sequence joins TRBV12-3 or TRBV12-4 and TRBJ2-5, with D hard to call. This CDR3 has 13 residues. V lost 6 bases and J lost 3, with 11 bases in between. The chain's CDR3 is CASRTSEEETQYF. Here the CDR3 DNA reads TGTGCCAGCAGAACGAGCGAGGAAGAGACCCAGTACTTC.

This chain connects TRBV2 to TRBJ1-4, with D possibly TRBD1 on 5 matching bases. CDR1 SNHLY and CDR2 FYNNEI come from the germline V gene. CDR3 length: 14 residues. The V end was cut by 7 bases, the J end by 5 bases, with 14 bases between. The CDR3 sequence is CASKRDGGNEKLFF. For the CDR3, the DNA is TGTGCCAGCAAACGGGACGGGGGGAATGAAAAACTGTTTTTT.

The rearrangement uses TRBV4-1 and TRBJ2-7; 7 bases are a match to TRBD1. Germline values: CDR1 MGHRA, CDR2 YSYEKL. The CDR3 is 15 residues long. Losses at the gene ends were 2 bases for V and 3 bases for J; bases not matched to a gene: 7. The CDR3 coding sequence is TGCGCCAGCAGCCAACCCTCGGCAGGGGGCTACGAGCAGTACTTC. As protein: CASSQPSAGGYEQYF.

The chain carries TRBV5-1 and TRBJ1-1, with a tentative D call TRBD1 (6 bases). Germline V gene data show CDR1 as SGHRS and CDR2 as YFSETQ. Trimming stripped 6 bases from V and 1 base from J, with 10 bases between. The CDR3 is 13 residues long. CDR3 sequence (DNA): TGCGCCAGCACTGAACAGGGGAACACTGAAGCTTTCTTT. Translating it yields CASTEQGNTEAFF.

The chain carries TRBV5-1 and TRBJ2-3, with 7 bases identical to TRBD2. This CDR3 contains 15 residues. Germline-derived CDR1 and CDR2 are SGHRS and YFSETQ. With V trimmed by 5 bases and J by 1 base, 7 bases remained unmatched. This chain's CDR3 is CASSSLAAGTDTQYF. The CDR3 nucleotides read TGCGCCAGCAGTTCGCTAGCGGCCGGCACAGATACGCAGTATTTT.

This clone was counted a single time. The gene calls are TRBV29-1 and TRBJ2-5; perhaps TRBD2 as D (6 bases). V shed 2 bases and J shed 7 bases, with 11 bases lying between them. Germline V lookup: CDR1 SQVTM, CDR2 ANQGSEA. This CDR3 has 12 residues. The CDR3 bases are TGCAGCGTTGAAAGGCAGGGAGGGACCCAGTACTTC. This sequence encodes CSVERQGGTQYF.

The CDR3 loop is CASSLLLRSGNTIYF. CDR3 sequence (DNA): TGTGCCAGCAGCCTTTTGCTACGCTCTGGAAACACCATATATTTT. The J gene is TRBJ1-3, the V gene TRBV5-6; D gene unclear. Trimming cost V 4 bases and J 0 bases, with 11 bases left between them. The CDR3 runs 15 residues. Germline CDR1 SGHDT, CDR2 YYEEEE.

The V gene is TRBV18, the J gene TRBJ2-3, with 8 positions matching TRBD2. CDR3 size: 15 residues. Per the germline V gene, CDR1 is KGHSH and CDR2 is LQKENI. The V gene end was trimmed by 4 bases and the J gene end by 0 bases; junction bases not matched to a gene: 3. The CDR3 bases are TGTGCCAGCTCACGCATAGCGGGAAGCACAGATACGCAGTATTTT. Its protein is CASSRIAGSTDTQYF.

The V call is TRBV2, the J call TRBJ1-2; TRBD1 might be the D (6 bases). CDR3 length: 15 residues. Per the germline V gene, CDR1 is SNHLY and CDR2 is FYNNEI. V dropped 5 bases and J dropped 3 bases, with 16 bases sitting between them. The CDR3 protein is CASSPGQWRDYGYTF. In DNA form, the CDR3 reads TGTGCCAGCAGTCCTGGACAGTGGCGGGACTATGGCTACACCTTC.

This clone appeared once. The chain has TRBV6-6 and TRBJ1-1, with D perhaps matching TRBD1 (5 bases). Germline CDR1 reads MNHNY; CDR2 reads SVGAGI (reference sequence). The CDR3 length is 11 residues. V was pared by 5 bases and J by 8 bases, with 9 bases between. For the CDR3, the DNA is TGTGCCAGCAGTGGGGACTTGGAAGCTTTCTTT. This codes for CASSGDLEAFF.

The CDR3 sequence is CATSRLAGGPTDTQYF. CDR3 in DNA: TGTGCCACCAGCAGACTAGCGGGGGGCCCCACAGATACGCAGTATTTT. The chain has TRBV15 and TRBJ2-3; 11 positions match TRBD2. The germline CDR1 and CDR2 sequences are LNHNV and YYDKDF (reference sequence). Unmatched junction bases numbered 3, after V lost 2 bases and J lost 2 bases. The CDR3 contains 16 residues.